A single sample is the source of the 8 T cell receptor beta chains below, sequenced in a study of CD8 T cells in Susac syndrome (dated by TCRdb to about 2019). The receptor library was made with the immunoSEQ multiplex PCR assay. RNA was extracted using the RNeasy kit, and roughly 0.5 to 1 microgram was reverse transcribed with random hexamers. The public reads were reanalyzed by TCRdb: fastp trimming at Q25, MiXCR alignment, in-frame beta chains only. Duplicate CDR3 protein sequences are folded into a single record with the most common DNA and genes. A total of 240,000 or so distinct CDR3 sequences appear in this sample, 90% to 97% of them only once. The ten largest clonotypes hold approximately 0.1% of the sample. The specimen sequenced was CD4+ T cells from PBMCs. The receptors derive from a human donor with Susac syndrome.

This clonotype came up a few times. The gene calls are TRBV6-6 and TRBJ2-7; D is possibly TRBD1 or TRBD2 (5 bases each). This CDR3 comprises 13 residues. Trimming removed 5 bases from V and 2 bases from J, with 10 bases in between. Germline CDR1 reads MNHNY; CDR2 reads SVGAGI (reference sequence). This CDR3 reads CASSGGHAYEQYF. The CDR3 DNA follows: TGTGCCAGCAGTGGGGGTCACGCCTACGAGCAGTACTTC.

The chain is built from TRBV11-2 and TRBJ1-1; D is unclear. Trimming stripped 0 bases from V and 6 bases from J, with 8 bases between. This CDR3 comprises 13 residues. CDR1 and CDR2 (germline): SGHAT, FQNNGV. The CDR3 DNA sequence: TGTGCCAGCAGCTTAGATCGGGTGGCTGAAGCTTTCTTT. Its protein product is CASSLDRVAEAFF.

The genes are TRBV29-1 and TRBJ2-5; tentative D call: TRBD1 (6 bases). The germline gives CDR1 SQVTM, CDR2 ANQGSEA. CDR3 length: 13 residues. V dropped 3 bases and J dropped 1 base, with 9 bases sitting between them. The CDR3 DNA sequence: TGCAGCGTTGAGACAGGAGCCCAAGAGACCCAGTACTTC. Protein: CSVETGAQETQYF.

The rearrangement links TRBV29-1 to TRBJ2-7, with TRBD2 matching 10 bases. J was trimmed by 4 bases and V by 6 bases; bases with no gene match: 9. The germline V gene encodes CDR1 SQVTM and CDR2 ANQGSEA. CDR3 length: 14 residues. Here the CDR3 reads CSVTRTSGRYEQYF. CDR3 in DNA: TGCAGCGTCACGAGGACTAGCGGCAGGTACGAGCAGTACTTC.

The CDR3 loop is CASSSQLGEQFF. In DNA form, the CDR3 reads TGCGCCAGCAGCTCCCAATTGGGTGAGCAGTTCTTC. The chain carries TRBV5-1 and TRBJ2-1; D is undetermined. Per the germline V gene, CDR1 is SGHRS and CDR2 is YFSETQ. V was pared by 3 bases and J by 9 bases, with 10 bases between. The CDR3 is made up of 12 amino acids. Full variable domain (missing parts from reference TRBV5-1 and TRBJ2-1): KAGVTQTPRYLIKTRGQQVTLSCSPISGHRSVSWYQQTPGQGLQFLFEYFSETQRNKGNFPGRFSGRQFSNSRSEMNVSTLELGDSALYLCASSSQLGEQFFGPGTRLTVL.

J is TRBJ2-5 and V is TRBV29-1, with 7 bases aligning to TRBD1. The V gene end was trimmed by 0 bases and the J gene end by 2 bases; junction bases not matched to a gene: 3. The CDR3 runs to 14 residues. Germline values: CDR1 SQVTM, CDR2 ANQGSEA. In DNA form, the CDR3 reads TGCAGCGTTGAAGAACAGGGGCGACAAGAGACCCAGTACTTC. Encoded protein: CSVEEQGRQETQYF.

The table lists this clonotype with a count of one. The CDR3: CSVSGTSGRANEQYF. For the CDR3, the DNA is TGCAGCGTCTCCGGGACTAGCGGGAGGGCCAACGAGCAGTACTTC. The rearrangement uses TRBV29-1 and TRBJ2-7; 16 bases map to TRBD2. CDR1 SQVTM and CDR2 ANQGSEA come from the germline V gene. The ends lost 6 bases at V and 5 bases at J; junction bases unmatched: 7. The length of the CDR3 is 15 residues.

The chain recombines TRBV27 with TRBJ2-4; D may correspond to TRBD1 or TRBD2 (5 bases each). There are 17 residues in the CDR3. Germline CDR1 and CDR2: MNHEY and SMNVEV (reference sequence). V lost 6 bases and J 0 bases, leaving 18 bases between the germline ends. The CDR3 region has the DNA TGTGCCAGCAGCCCAGCCGGGACCATCCTAGCCAAAAACATTCAGTACTTC. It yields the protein CASSPAGTILAKNIQYF.